These 19 T cell receptor beta chains were sequenced from one sample in a study of OX40 agonist ivuxolimab in advanced cancers. Library method: the immunoSEQ multiplex PCR assay. TCRdb took over this immuneACCESS table, retaining in-frame rearrangements with V and J assigned. Such tables are incomplete; in checked studies, under half of the missing clones stem from an unresolved V gene, and the remainder is unexplained. The sample table records roughly 91,000 clones; about 87% of these occur just once. Less than 1% of the sample lies in the top ten. Sequencing used CD4+ or CD8+ T cells sorted from blood, obtained in a trial of the OX40 agonist ivuxolimab. The receptors here all came from an adult with an advanced solid tumor such as melanoma, head and neck, liver or kidney cancer.

CDR3 nucleotide sequence: TGTGCCATCAGCATAGCGGGGGGGCGATCTAATGAGCAGTTCTTC. Encoded protein: CAISIAGGRSNEQFF. The chain recombines TRBV10-3 with TRBJ2-1, with TRBD2 matching 11 bases. Germline V gene lookup returns CDR1 ENHRY and CDR2 SYGVKD. CDR3 length equals 15 residues. J was trimmed by 7 bases and V by 6 bases; bases with no gene match: 8.

The chain has TRBV2 and TRBJ2-5; possibly TRBD2 for D (5 bases). The CDR3 is 14 amino acids. Trimming stripped 6 bases from V and 5 bases from J, with 16 bases between. CDR1 SNHLY and CDR2 FYNNEI come from the germline V gene. In DNA, the CDR3 is TGTGCCAGCAGCCCACTAGGAGGCGGGGAGACCCAGTACTTC. It codes for CASSPLGGGETQYF.

V is TRBV7-9 and J is TRBJ2-5, with 12 bases fitting TRBD1. After removal of 3 bases from V and 5 bases from J, the junction contained 4 bases not matched to a gene. This CDR3 spans 15 amino acids. The germline V gene has CDR1 SEHNR and CDR2 FQNEAQ (reference sequence). CDR3 amino acids: CASSFRDRGLETQYF. The CDR3 region has the DNA TGTGCCAGCAGCTTCCGGGACAGGGGGCTGGAGACCCAGTACTTC.

The rearrangement uses TRBV30 and TRBJ1-5; 9 bases match TRBD1. The CDR3 totals 15 residues. The J segment lost 5 bases and the V segment lost 0 bases, leaving 5 bases of the junction unmatched. Germline CDR1 is GTSNPN and CDR2 is SVGIG (reference sequence). CDR3 sequence (DNA): TGTGCCTGGAGTGTAGGGACAGGGATCGATCAGCCCCAGCATTTT. Amino acids: CAWSVGTGIDQPQHF. The variable domain in full, completed from reference TRBV30 and TRBJ1-5, reads SQTIHQWPATLVQPVGSPLSLECTVEGTSNPNLYWYRQAAGRGLQLLFYSVGIGQISSEVPQNLSASRPQDRQFILSSKKLLLSDSGFYLCAWSVGTGIDQPQHFGDGTRLSIL.

This clone was observed once. The rearrangement uses TRBV6-5 and TRBJ2-5; D possibly matches TRBD1 or TRBD2 (7 bases each). Looked up from germline, CDR1 is MNHEY and CDR2 is SVGAGI. V lost 3 bases and J 6 bases, leaving 17 bases between the germline ends. The CDR3 is 15 residues long. The CDR3 bases are TGTGCCAGCAGTTATCAGGGAGGGGGCCAGAAGACCCAGTACTTC. Its protein product is CASSYQGGGQKTQYF.

V usage is TRBV9 and J usage is TRBJ2-3, with TRBD2 matching 10 bases. This CDR3 has 18 amino acids. V was pared by 0 bases and J by 2 bases, with 9 bases of the junction left unmatched. Germline-derived CDR1 and CDR2 are SGDLS and YYNGEE. The CDR3 loop reads CASSVGTLAGSSTDTQYF. The DNA of the CDR3 is TGTGCCAGCAGCGTAGGGACACTAGCGGGGTCCTCCACAGATACGCAGTATTTT.

The rearrangement uses TRBV4-3 and TRBJ1-4, with a weak D call TRBD1 (5 bases). Between the trimmed V and J ends, which lost 3 bases and 8 bases, there was a span of 10 bases. Germline values: CDR1 LGHNA, CDR2 YSLEER. The CDR3 runs 13 residues. Here the CDR3 DNA reads TGCGCCAGCAGCCAGAGGGAGGGGGAAAAACTGTTTTTT. Translation: CASSQREGEKLFF.

The chain combines TRBV6-6 with TRBJ1-3, with D unresolved. The CDR3 is 14 amino acids. CDR1 and CDR2 (germline): MNHNY, SVGAGI (reference sequence). V was pared by 2 bases and J by 0 bases, with 5 bases between. Written as DNA, the CDR3 is TGTGCCAGCAGTTACGCCAGCTCTGGAAACACCATATATTTT. It encodes CASSYASSGNTIYF.

The rearrangement joins TRBV27 to TRBJ2-5, with TRBD1 matching over 8 bases. Germline loops: CDR1 MNHEY, CDR2 SMNVEV (reference sequence). The CDR3 loop spans 15 amino acids. Losses at the gene ends were 8 bases for V and 3 bases for J; bases not matched to a gene: 11. CDR3 in amino acids: CASQPRRGREETQYF. The CDR3 DNA is TGTGCCAGCCAGCCCCGCAGGGGGCGCGAAGAGACCCAGTACTTC.

The chain has TRBV18 and TRBJ2-5; D not certain. Germline loops: CDR1 KGHSH, CDR2 LQKENI. CDR3 length equals 15 residues. Trimming took off 5 bases at V and 3 bases at J, with 16 bases between the two ends. The CDR3 DNA reads TGTGCCAGCTCAACACTCAATGGCAGAAAAGAGACCCAGTACTTC. Amino acid sequence: CASSTLNGRKETQYF.

The chain is built from TRBV7-8 and TRBJ1-1, with 10 bases matching TRBD1. The CDR3 spans 16 residues. J was trimmed by 7 bases and V by 1 base; bases with no gene match: 9. CDR1 is SGHVS, CDR2 FQNEAQ, per germline. The CDR3 bases are TGTGCCAGCAGCTTAGAGAGTCCCGGACAGGGGGTTGAAGCTTTCTTT. Amino acids: CASSLESPGQGVEAFF.

The chain links TRBV7-2 to TRBJ1-6; D is possibly TRBD1 (5 bases). V lost 5 bases and J lost 8, with 16 bases in between. Looked up from germline, CDR1 is SGHTA and CDR2 is FQGNSA. This CDR3 contains 15 residues. Here the CDR3 DNA reads TGTGCCAGCAGCAGTGGGACGGAGGGTTATTCACCCCTCCACTTT. Its protein is CASSSGTEGYSPLHF. The full variable domain, rest sourced from reference TRBV7-2 and TRBJ1-6, is GAGVSQSPSNKVTEKGKDVELRCDPISGHTALYWYRQSLGQGLEFLIYFQGNSAPDKSGLPSDRFSAERTGGSVSTLTIQRTQQEDSAVYLCASSSGTEGYSPLHFGNGTRLTVT.

This chain connects TRBV13 to TRBJ1-4, with TRBD1 matching 7 bases. The germline V gene encodes CDR1 PRHDT and CDR2 FYEKMQ (reference sequence). This CDR3 comprises 15 residues. Losses at the gene ends were 5 bases for V and 10 bases for J; bases not matched to a gene: 13. The CDR3 loop is CASSPPLRQGRKLFF. The CDR3 DNA sequence: TGTGCCAGCAGCCCCCCCCTGAGACAGGGAAGAAAACTGTTTTTT.

This rearrangement joins TRBV7-9 to TRBJ2-7; the D is unclear. Germline CDR1 SEHNR, CDR2 FQNEAQ (reference sequence). The V end lost 1 base, the J end lost 2 bases, and 3 bases lay between the germline ends. There are 12 residues in the CDR3. The CDR3, as DNA: TGTGCCAGCAGCTTAGTAACCTACGAGCAGTACTTC. This gives the protein CASSLVTYEQYF.

V gene TRBV28 combines with J gene TRBJ1-2, with 9 bases identical to TRBD1. In germline, CDR1 is MDHEN, CDR2 SYDVKM. J was trimmed by 2 bases and V by 6 bases; bases with no gene match: 4. This CDR3 is built from 14 residues. The CDR3 DNA sequence: TGTGCCAGCAGCCGTGGACAGGGGAACTATGGCTACACCTTC. Translated, it gives CASSRGQGNYGYTF.

This chain joins TRBV28 and TRBJ2-1, with D possibly being TRBD1 or TRBD2 (6 bases each). The CDR3 runs to 15 residues. With 8 bases removed from V and 2 bases from J, the gap between germline ends came to 16 bases. Germline V CDR1 and CDR2: MDHEN, SYDVKM. In DNA form, the CDR3 reads TGTGCCAGCCAGGAGGGGGGCCGCGCCTACAATGAGCAGTTCTTC. Translating gives CASQEGGRAYNEQFF.

In the case of this clone: The same CDR3 can be traced to other DNA sequences in this sample. The chain couples TRBV30 to TRBJ1-2; tentatively, D is TRBD1 (5 bases). V was shortened by 3 bases and J by 2 bases, with 10 bases between the two germline ends. CDR1 and CDR2 from the germline V gene are GTSNPN and SVGIG (reference sequence). The CDR3 extends over 13 amino acids. The CDR3 loop reads CAWRTGRNYGYTF. DNA of the CDR3: TGTGCCTGGAGAACAGGACGAAACTATGGCTACACCTTC.

V gene TRBV28 combines with J gene TRBJ2-3, with 8 bases matching TRBD2. Germline V CDR1 and CDR2: MDHEN, SYDVKM. Trimming at V came to 8 bases and at J to 3 bases, leaving 1 base not matched to a gene. This CDR3 comprises 12 residues. CDR3 nucleotides: TGTGCCAGCGAGCGGGGGACAGATACGCAGTATTTT. Its protein product is CASERGTDTQYF.

The chain links TRBV19 to TRBJ2-1; D unresolved. Trimming cost V 5 bases and J 4 bases, with 9 bases left between them. Germline assignment: CDR1 LNHDA and CDR2 SQIVND (reference sequence). This CDR3 has 13 residues. CDR3 bases: TGTGCCAGTAGTCTGCCAGTATACAATGAGCAGTTCTTC. This translates into CASSLPVYNEQFF.